What follows are 6 T cell receptor beta chains derived from one specimen sequenced in a study of blood T cell repertoires in COVID-19. Libraries were prepared by immunoSEQ multiplex PCR; TCRdb keeps only in-frame clonotypes and omits some of them. Counted here are some 190,000 clones, about 77% occurring once; the ten biggest clones make up 17%. Material: PBMCs or T cells enriched from blood (not recorded which). The source is a woman between 50 and 59 years old with acute COVID-19.

V gene TRBV7-8 combines with J gene TRBJ2-5, with TRBD1 matching 8 bases. This CDR3 has 18 amino acids. Germline V gene lookup returns CDR1 SGHVS and CDR2 FQNEAQ. J was trimmed by 5 bases and V by 5 bases; bases with no gene match: 19. In DNA, the CDR3 is TGTGCCAGCAGCCTAGGATACCGGGACAGGACCCCTTGGGAGACCCAGTACTTC. This sequence encodes CASSLGYRDRTPWETQYF. The full variable domain, rest sourced from reference TRBV7-8 and TRBJ2-5, is GAGVSQSPRYKVAKRGQDVALRCDPISGHVSLFWYQQALGQGPEFLTYFQNEAQLDKSGLPSDRFFAERPEGSVSTLKIQRTQQEDSAVYLCASSLGYRDRTPWETQYFGPGTRLLVL.

This clone was seen ten or more times. V gene TRBV7-3 combines with J gene TRBJ1-2; tentative D call: TRBD1 (5 bases). The germline V gene has CDR1 SGHTA and CDR2 FQGTGA. V lost 5 bases to trimming and J lost 3 bases, with 13 bases between them. The CDR3 length is 14 residues. CDR3 amino acids: CASSPSGTDYGYTF. The CDR3 DNA sequence: TGTGCCAGCAGCCCTTCCGGGACTGACTATGGCTACACCTTC.

The chain joins TRBV9 to TRBJ1-3, with no clear D. The CDR3 extends over 13 amino acids. Germline V CDR1 and CDR2: SGDLS, YYNGEE. The V gene lost 0 bases and the J gene lost 3 bases, with 4 bases spanning the gap. CDR3: CASSVVGGNTIYF. The CDR3 DNA reads TGTGCCAGCAGCGTAGTCGGTGGAAACACCATATATTTT.

The CDR3 spells CASNAGSSNQPQHF. CDR3 DNA: TGTGCCAGCAATGCAGGTTCAAGCAATCAGCCCCAGCATTTT. The chain is built from TRBV6-5 and TRBJ1-5; D not certain. This CDR3 spans 14 amino acids. The germline V and J ends were trimmed by 7 bases and 1 base, with 11 bases remaining between them. The germline V gene has CDR1 MNHEY and CDR2 SVGAGI.

This clone was seen once. The genes are TRBV7-9 and TRBJ2-3; 8 positions match TRBD1. Germline CDR1 and CDR2: SEHNR and FQNEAQ (reference sequence). The CDR3 consists of 15 residues. Trimming cost V 4 bases and J 3 bases; bases outside gene matches: 6. The CDR3 spells CASSWGGQGTDTQYF. The CDR3 DNA follows: TGTGCCAGCAGCTGGGGTGGACAGGGAACAGATACGCAGTATTTT.

The V call is TRBV5-1, the J call TRBJ2-1; 7 nucleotides line up with TRBD2. Germline-derived CDR1 and CDR2 are SGHRS and YFSETQ. The CDR3 has 13 residues. The V and J ends lost 4 bases and 8 bases, in that order; junction bases with no gene match: 6. The CDR3 DNA sequence: TGCGCCAGCAGCCCCCAGCGGGGCCATGAGCAGTTCTTC. It encodes CASSPQRGHEQFF.